The 16 T cell receptor beta chains given below trace back to one sample, sequenced in a study of long-term antiretroviral therapy in people with HIV. This was the immunoSEQ v3.0 assay at survey level. The protocol was immunoSEQ multiplex PCR, while the TCRdb copy is restricted to in-frame clones and leaves out a portion. The table records under 25,000 clones, approximately 87% of them present only once. The source was unsorted PBMCs, collected 2.6 years after starting antiretroviral therapy. The receptor source for this set is a woman in her fifties or sixties with HIV.

The chain has TRBV18 and TRBJ1-3; 7 bases agree with TRBD1. From germline, CDR1 is KGHSH and CDR2 LQKENI. The J segment lost 2 bases and the V segment lost 3 bases, leaving 4 bases of the junction unmatched. The CDR3 has 15 residues. Written as DNA, the CDR3 is TGTGCCAGCTCACCGGGACAGACGACTGGAAACACCATATATTTT. It yields the protein CASSPGQTTGNTIYF. Based on the CDR3 plus reference TRBV18 and TRBJ1-3, the full variable domain is NAGVMQNPRHLVRRRGQEARLRCSPMKGHSHVYWYRQLPEEGLKFMVYLQKENIIDESGMPKERFSAEFPKEGPSILRIQQVVRGDSAAYFCASSPGQTTGNTIYFGEGSWLTVV.

The rearrangement joins TRBV5-1 to TRBJ2-1, with TRBD2 as a possible D gene (7 bases). Trimming removed 5 bases from V and 5 bases from J, with 14 bases in between. The CDR3 contains 14 residues. Germline values: CDR1 SGHRS, CDR2 YFSETQ. The CDR3 bases are TGCGCCAGCAGGTTGTCGGGGGGCAACAATGAGCAGTTCTTC. The encoded protein is CASRLSGGNNEQFF.

The chain joins TRBV11-2 to TRBJ2-7; 10 bases match TRBD1. V was clipped by 6 bases and J by 5 bases; unmatched bases: 7. Germline V gives CDR1 SGHAT, CDR2 FQNNGV. CDR3 length: 14 amino acids. CDR3 loop: CASRAGTGDDEQYF. The CDR3 region has the DNA TGTGCCAGCAGGGCCGGGACAGGGGACGACGAGCAGTACTTC.

This clone came up once. This rearrangement joins TRBV19 to TRBJ2-5, with a possible D match to TRBD1 (6 bases). The CDR3 consists of 13 residues. V was cut by 8 bases and J by 2 bases, with 12 bases left in between. Per the germline V gene, CDR1 is LNHDA and CDR2 is SQIVND (reference sequence). The CDR3 sequence: CASSGQKQETQYF. CDR3 coding DNA: TGTGCCAGTTCTGGACAGAAGCAAGAGACCCAGTACTTC. Supplemented by reference TRBV19 and TRBJ2-5, the full variable domain reads DGGITQSPKYLFRKEGQNVTLSCEQNLNHDAMYWYRQDPGQGLRLIYYSQIVNDFQKGDIAEGYSVSREKKESFPLTVTSAQKNPTAFYLCASSGQKQETQYFGPGTRLLVL.

The V and J genes are TRBV6-5 and TRBJ2-7, with 7 bases lining up with TRBD1. Germline V lookup: CDR1 MNHEY, CDR2 SVGAGI. V was pared by 0 bases and J by 3 bases, with 5 bases of the junction left unmatched. CDR3 size: 15 residues. The CDR3 DNA follows: TGTGCCAGCAGTTACTCGACAGGGTTCAGCTACGAGCAGTACTTC. Residues: CASSYSTGFSYEQYF.

This rearrangement joins TRBV7-6 to TRBJ2-3, with D perhaps TRBD1 or TRBD2 (5 bases each). Germline V gives CDR1 SGHVS, CDR2 FNYEAQ. There are 17 residues in the CDR3. With 5 bases removed from V and 4 bases from J, the gap between germline ends came to 22 bases. CDR3 DNA sequence: TGTGCCAGCAGCGCCCAAGGAGGCAGGGAGAACTCAGATACGCAGTATTTT. This sequence encodes CASSAQGGRENSDTQYF.

J is TRBJ2-7 and V is TRBV7-9; 9 bases are shared with TRBD1. This CDR3 has 14 amino acids. With V trimmed by 4 bases and J by 4 bases, 5 bases remained unmatched. From germline, CDR1 is SEHNR and CDR2 FQNEAQ (reference sequence). This CDR3 reads CASSSGTGWYEQYF. The CDR3 nucleotides are TGTGCCAGCAGCTCTGGGACAGGGTGGTACGAGCAGTACTTC.

The rearrangement uses TRBV18 and TRBJ2-2; either TRBD1 or TRBD2 may supply D (5 bases each). Per the germline V gene, CDR1 is KGHSH and CDR2 is LQKENI. Trimming took 3 bases from V and 0 from J, leaving 11 bases between them. The CDR3 is 16 residues long. The CDR3 nucleotides are TGTGCCAGCTCACCCTTCGGGGCCTCGAACACCGGGGAGCTGTTTTTT. This codes for CASSPFGASNTGELFF.

The chain links TRBV14 to TRBJ2-3; 7 nucleotides line up with TRBD2. Germline V gene data show CDR1 as SGHDN and CDR2 as FVKESK. This CDR3 is built from 16 residues. The junction had 17 bases not matched to a gene; V was cut back by 4 bases and J by 10 bases. For the CDR3, the DNA is TGTGCCAGCAGCCGATCCGCGGGGCCACTAGCGTCTCCGCAGTATTTT. It encodes CASSRSAGPLASPQYF. Filled out from reference TRBV14 and TRBJ2-3, the complete variable domain reads EAGVTQFPSHSVIEKGQTVTLRCDPISGHDNLYWYRRVMGKEIKFLLHFVKESKQDESGMPNNRFLAERTGGTYSTLKVQPAELEDSGVYFCASSRSAGPLASPQYFGPGTRLTVL.

V gene TRBV4-1 combines with J gene TRBJ2-7; 7 bases are shared with TRBD2. The germline V gene encodes CDR1 MGHRA and CDR2 YSYEKL. The CDR3 sequence is 16 residues long. V was pared by 0 bases and J by 0 bases, with 5 bases of the junction left unmatched. The CDR3 nucleotides are TGCGCCAGCAGCCAAGACTCTAGCGGAAACTCCTACGAGCAGTACTTC. It codes for CASSQDSSGNSYEQYF.

The gene calls are TRBV19 and TRBJ2-1; 12 bases are shared with TRBD2. V was clipped by 4 bases and J by 4 bases; unmatched bases: 2. Germline V lookup: CDR1 LNHDA, CDR2 SQIVND (reference sequence). The CDR3 has 15 amino acids. In DNA form, the CDR3 reads TGTGCCAGTAGTACCGGGACTAGCGGGTACAATGAGCAGTTCTTC. Protein: CASSTGTSGYNEQFF.

This chain links TRBV28 with TRBJ1-2, with D perhaps TRBD1 (6 bases). V lost 5 bases and J 4 bases, leaving 11 bases between the germline ends. This CDR3 region has 13 residues. Germline V lookup: CDR1 MDHEN, CDR2 SYDVKM. As DNA, the CDR3 is TGTGCCAGCAGTCGAGACAGGTCCTATGGCTACACCTTC. Encoded protein: CASSRDRSYGYTF.

CDR3 nucleotide sequence: TGTGCCAGCAGCTTCTCTCCGGGGGTCAAGGCCGAGCAGTACTTC. This sequence encodes CASSFSPGVKAEQYF. This sequence joins TRBV7-3 and TRBJ2-7; D is possibly TRBD2 (6 bases). Per germline, CDR1 SGHTA and CDR2 FQGTGA. Trimming took 3 bases from V and 6 from J, leaving 18 bases between them. This CDR3 is built from 15 residues.

V and J are TRBV6-6 and TRBJ2-7, with TRBD1 matching over 7 bases. V dropped 6 bases and J dropped 5; count of bases not matched to a gene: 13. Germline V CDR1 and CDR2: MNHNY, SVGAGI (reference sequence). CDR3 length: 15 residues. This chain's CDR3 is CASRAGTVGEDEQYF. The CDR3 coding sequence is TGTGCCAGCAGAGCCGGGACAGTTGGTGAGGACGAGCAGTACTTC.

This clone is a singleton in its sample. V usage is TRBV18 and J usage is TRBJ1-2, with a possible D match to TRBD1 (5 bases). The CDR3 spans 12 residues. Germline V gives CDR1 KGHSH, CDR2 LQKENI. The germline V and J ends were trimmed by 6 bases and 4 bases, with 9 bases remaining between them. The DNA of the CDR3 is TGTGCCAGCTCGCCAGGGCTCTATGGCTACACCTTC. The encoded protein is CASSPGLYGYTF.

There are a few counts of this clone. The CDR3 reads CASSQGAAPSNYGYTF. The CDR3 DNA sequence: TGTGCCAGCAGCCAAGGGGCAGCACCGTCAAACTATGGCTACACCTTC. This chain uses TRBV4-2 with TRBJ1-2; no clear D. The CDR3 is 16 amino acids. V shed 1 base and J shed 2 bases, with 14 bases lying between them. Germline V gene sequence: CDR1 LGHNA, CDR2 YNFKEQ.